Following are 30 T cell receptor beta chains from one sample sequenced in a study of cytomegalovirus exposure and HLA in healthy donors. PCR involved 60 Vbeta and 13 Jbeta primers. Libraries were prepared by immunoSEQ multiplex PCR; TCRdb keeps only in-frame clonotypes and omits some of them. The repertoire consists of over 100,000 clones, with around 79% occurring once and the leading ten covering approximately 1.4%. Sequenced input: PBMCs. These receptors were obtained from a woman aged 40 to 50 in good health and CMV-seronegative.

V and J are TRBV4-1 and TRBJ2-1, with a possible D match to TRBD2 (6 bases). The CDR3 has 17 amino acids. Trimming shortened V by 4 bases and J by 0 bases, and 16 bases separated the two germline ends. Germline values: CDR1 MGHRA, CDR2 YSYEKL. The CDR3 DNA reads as TGCGCCAGCAGCCCGGAGGGCAGTCCTAGCTCCTACAATGAGCAGTTCTTC. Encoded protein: CASSPEGSPSSYNEQFF.

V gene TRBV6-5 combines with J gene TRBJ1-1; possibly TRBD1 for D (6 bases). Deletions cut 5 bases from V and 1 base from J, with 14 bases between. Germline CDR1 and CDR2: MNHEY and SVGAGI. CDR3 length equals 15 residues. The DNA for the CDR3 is TGTGCCAGCAGTCCGGACAGAACCCAGAACACTGAAGCTTTCTTT. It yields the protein CASSPDRTQNTEAFF.

DNA of the CDR3: TGTGCCAGCAGCGTACTCCCCGGGACAGGGGGGTTTCGGGGCTACACCTTC. This gives the protein CASSVLPGTGGFRGYTF. The chain recombines TRBV9 with TRBJ1-2; 11 bases are a match to TRBD1. The CDR3 covers 17 residues. The V gene end was trimmed by 1 base and the J gene end by 8 bases; junction bases not matched to a gene: 13. Germline-derived CDR1 and CDR2 are SGDLS and YYNGEE.

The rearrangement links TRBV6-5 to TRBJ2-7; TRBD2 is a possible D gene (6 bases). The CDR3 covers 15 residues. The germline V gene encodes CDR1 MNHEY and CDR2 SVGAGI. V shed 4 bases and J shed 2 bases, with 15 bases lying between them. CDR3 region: CASSWRDRSPYEQYF. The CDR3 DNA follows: TGTGCCAGCAGTTGGCGGGACCGATCCCCCTACGAGCAGTACTTC.

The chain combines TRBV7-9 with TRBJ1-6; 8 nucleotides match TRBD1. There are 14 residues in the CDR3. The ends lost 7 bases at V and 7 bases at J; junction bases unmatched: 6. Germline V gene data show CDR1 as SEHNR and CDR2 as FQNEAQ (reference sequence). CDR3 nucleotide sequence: TGTGCCAGCACCTGGGGACAGGACAATTCACCCCTCCACTTT. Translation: CASTWGQDNSPLHF.

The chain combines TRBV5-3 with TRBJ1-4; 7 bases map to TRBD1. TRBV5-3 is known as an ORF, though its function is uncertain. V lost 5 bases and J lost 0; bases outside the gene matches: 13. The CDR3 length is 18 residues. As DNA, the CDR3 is TGTGCCAGAAGACGAGGCATGACAGGGTATGCAACTAATGAAAAACTGTTTTTT. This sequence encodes CARRRGMTGYATNEKLFF.

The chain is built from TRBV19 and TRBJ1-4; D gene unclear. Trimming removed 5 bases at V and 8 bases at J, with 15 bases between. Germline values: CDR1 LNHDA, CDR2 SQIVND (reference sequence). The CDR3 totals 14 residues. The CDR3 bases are TGTGCCAGTAGTCCCTTAGGAGGGCGCGAAAAACTGTTTTTT. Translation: CASSPLGGREKLFF.

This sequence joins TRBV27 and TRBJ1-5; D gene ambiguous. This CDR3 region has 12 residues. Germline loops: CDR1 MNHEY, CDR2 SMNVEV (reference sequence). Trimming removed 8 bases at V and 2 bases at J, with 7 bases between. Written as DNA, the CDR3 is TGTGCCAGCTCCTCTCGCAATCAGCCCCAGCATTTT. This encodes CASSSRNQPQHF.

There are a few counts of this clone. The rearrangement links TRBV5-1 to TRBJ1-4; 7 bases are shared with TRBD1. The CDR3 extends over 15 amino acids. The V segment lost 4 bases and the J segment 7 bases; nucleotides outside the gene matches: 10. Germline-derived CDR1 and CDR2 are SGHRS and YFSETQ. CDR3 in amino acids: CASSPTGEWGEKLFF. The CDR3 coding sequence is TGCGCCAGCAGCCCTACAGGGGAGTGGGGTGAAAAACTGTTTTTT.

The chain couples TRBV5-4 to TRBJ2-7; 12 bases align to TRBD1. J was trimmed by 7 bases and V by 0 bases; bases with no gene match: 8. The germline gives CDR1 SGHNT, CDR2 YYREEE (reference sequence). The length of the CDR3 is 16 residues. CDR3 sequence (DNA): TGTGCCAGCAGCTTGGCCGCCGGGACAGGGGGCTATGAGCAGTACTTC. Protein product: CASSLAAGTGGYEQYF.

In DNA, the CDR3 is TGCGCCAGCAGCTTGGCGGGACCACAGGGGGTAGGGGGCAGGGACGAGCAGTACTTC. This encodes CASSLAGPQGVGGRDEQYF. The chain combines TRBV5-1 with TRBJ2-7, with 8 bases fitting TRBD1. This CDR3 is built from 19 residues. CDR1 and CDR2 from the germline V gene are SGHRS and YFSETQ. V trimming: 0 bases; J trimming: 5 bases; junction bases outside the gene matches: 19.

CDR3 protein: CATSRDAGIGQPQHF. CDR3 DNA sequence: TGTGCCACCAGCAGAGATGCGGGAATCGGTCAGCCCCAGCATTTT. The V call is TRBV15, the J call TRBJ1-5; D ambiguous. The V and J ends lost 0 bases and 6 bases respectively, with 12 bases between them. Germline V gene lookup returns CDR1 LNHNV and CDR2 YYDKDF (reference sequence). The CDR3 runs 15 residues.

This CDR3 reads CASSYAGANYGYTF. In DNA, the CDR3 is TGTGCCAGCAGTTACGCAGGGGCTAACTATGGCTACACCTTC. J is TRBJ1-2 and V is TRBV6-6, with TRBD1 as a possible D gene (6 bases). Trimming cost V 2 bases and J 0 bases, with 7 bases left between them. There are 14 residues in the CDR3. Germline CDR1 MNHNY, CDR2 SVGAGI (reference sequence).

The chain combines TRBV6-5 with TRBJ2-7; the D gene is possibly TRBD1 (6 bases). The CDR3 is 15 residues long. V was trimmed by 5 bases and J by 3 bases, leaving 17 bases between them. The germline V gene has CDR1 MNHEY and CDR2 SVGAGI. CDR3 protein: CASSAVGQAYYEQYF. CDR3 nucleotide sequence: TGTGCCAGCAGTGCCGTGGGACAAGCCTACTACGAGCAGTACTTC.

CDR3 protein: CASSPVRLAVQETQYF. CDR3 sequence (DNA): TGTGCCAGCAGCCCAGTGAGACTAGCGGTTCAAGAGACCCAGTACTTC. The chain links TRBV7-9 to TRBJ2-5, with 9 bases matching TRBD2. CDR3 length: 16 residues. Germline V gene sequence: CDR1 SEHNR, CDR2 FQNEAQ (reference sequence). Germline trimming cut 5 bases from V and 2 bases from J; bases unmatched to any gene: 9.

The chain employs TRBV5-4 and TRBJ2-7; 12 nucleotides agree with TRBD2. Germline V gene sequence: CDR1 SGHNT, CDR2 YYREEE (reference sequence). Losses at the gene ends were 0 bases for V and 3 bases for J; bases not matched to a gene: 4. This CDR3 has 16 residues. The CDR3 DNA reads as TGTGCCAGCAGCTTGGCAACTAGCGGGGGGCTCTACGAGCAGTACTTC. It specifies CASSLATSGGLYEQYF.

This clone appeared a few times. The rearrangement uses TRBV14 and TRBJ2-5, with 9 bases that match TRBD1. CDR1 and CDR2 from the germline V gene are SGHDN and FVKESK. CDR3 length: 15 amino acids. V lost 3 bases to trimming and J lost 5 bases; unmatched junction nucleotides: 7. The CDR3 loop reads CASSHVQGAGETQYF. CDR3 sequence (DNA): TGTGCCAGCAGCCACGTACAGGGGGCAGGGGAGACCCAGTACTTC.

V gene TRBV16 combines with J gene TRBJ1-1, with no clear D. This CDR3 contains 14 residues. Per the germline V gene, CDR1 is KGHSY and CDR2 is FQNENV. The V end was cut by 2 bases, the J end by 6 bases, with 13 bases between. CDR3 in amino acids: CASSQIRGSAEAFF. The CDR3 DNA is TGTGCCAGCAGCCAAATCCGGGGATCTGCTGAAGCTTTCTTT. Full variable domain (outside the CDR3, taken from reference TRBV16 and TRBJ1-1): GEEVAQTPKHLVRGEGQKAKLYCAPIKGHSYVFWYQQVLKNEFKFLISFQNENVFDETGMPKERFSAKCLPNSPCSLEIQATKLEDSAVYFCASSQIRGSAEAFFGQGTRLTVV.

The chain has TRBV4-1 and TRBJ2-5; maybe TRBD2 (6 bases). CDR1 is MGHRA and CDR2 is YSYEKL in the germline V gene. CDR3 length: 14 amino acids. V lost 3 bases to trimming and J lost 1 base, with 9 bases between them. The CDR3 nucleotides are TGCGCCAGCAGCCAGTGGGACTTCCAAGAGACCCAGTACTTC. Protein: CASSQWDFQETQYF.

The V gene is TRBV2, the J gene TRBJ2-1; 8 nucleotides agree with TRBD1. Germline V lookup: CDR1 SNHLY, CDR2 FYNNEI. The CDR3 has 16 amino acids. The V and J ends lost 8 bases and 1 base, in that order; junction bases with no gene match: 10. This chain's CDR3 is CASAPPTGGSYNEQFF. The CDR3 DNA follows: TGTGCCAGCGCCCCGCCAACAGGGGGTTCCTACAATGAGCAGTTCTTC.

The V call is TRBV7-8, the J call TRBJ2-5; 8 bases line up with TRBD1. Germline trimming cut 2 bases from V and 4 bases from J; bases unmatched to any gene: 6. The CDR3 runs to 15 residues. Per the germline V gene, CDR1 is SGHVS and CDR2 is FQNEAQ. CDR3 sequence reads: CASSLTPGQGETQYF. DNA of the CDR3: TGTGCCAGCAGCTTAACCCCCGGACAGGGAGAGACCCAGTACTTC.

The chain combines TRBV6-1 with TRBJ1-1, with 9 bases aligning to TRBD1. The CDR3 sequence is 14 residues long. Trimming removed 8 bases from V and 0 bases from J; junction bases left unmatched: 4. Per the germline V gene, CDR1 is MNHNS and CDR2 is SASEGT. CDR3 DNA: TGTGCCAGCGAAAGGGACAGGGTGAACACTGAAGCTTTCTTT. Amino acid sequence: CASERDRVNTEAFF.

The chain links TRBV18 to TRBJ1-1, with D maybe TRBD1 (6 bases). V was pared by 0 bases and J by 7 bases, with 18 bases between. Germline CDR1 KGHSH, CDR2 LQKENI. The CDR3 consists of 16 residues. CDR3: CASSPPDPRGASEAFF. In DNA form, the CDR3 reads TGTGCCAGCTCACCACCCGATCCGCGGGGGGCGAGTGAAGCTTTCTTT.

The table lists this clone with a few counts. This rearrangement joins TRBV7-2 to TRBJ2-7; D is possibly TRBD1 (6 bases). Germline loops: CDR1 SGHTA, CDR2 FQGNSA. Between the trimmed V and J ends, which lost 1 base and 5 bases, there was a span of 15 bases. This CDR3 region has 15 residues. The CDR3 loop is CASSLDVWTVNEQYF. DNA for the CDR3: TGTGCCAGCAGCTTAGATGTATGGACAGTAAACGAGCAGTACTTC. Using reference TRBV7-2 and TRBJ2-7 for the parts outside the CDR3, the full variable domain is GAGVSQSPSNKVTEKGKDVELRCDPISGHTALYWYRQSLGQGLEFLIYFQGNSAPDKSGLPSDRFSAERTGGSVSTLTIQRTQQEDSAVYLCASSLDVWTVNEQYFGPGTRLTVT.

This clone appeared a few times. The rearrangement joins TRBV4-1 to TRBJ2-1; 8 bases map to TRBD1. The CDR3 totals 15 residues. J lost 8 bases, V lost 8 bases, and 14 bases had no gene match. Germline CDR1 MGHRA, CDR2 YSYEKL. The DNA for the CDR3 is TGCGCCAGCGGTTTGCGGGACAGGAATACGGATGAGCAGTTCTTC. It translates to CASGLRDRNTDEQFF.

The CDR3 here is CASISLQAGYYEQYF. The CDR3 DNA sequence: TGTGCCAGCATATCCCTCCAGGCAGGATACTACGAGCAGTACTTC. The V call is TRBV28, the J call TRBJ2-7; no firm D call. Germline V gene data show CDR1 as MDHEN and CDR2 as SYDVKM. This CDR3 is built from 15 residues. Trimming removed 7 bases from V and 3 bases from J, with 19 bases in between.

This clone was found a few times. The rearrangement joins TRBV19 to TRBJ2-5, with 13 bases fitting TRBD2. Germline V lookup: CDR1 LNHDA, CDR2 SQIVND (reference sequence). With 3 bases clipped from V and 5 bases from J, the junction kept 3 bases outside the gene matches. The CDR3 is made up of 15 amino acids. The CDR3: CASSILTSGGETQYF. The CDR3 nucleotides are TGTGCCAGTAGTATTCTGACTAGCGGGGGGGAGACCCAGTACTTC. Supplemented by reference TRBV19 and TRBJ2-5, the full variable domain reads DGGITQSPKYLFRKEGQNVTLSCEQNLNHDAMYWYRQDPGQGLRLIYYSQIVNDFQKGDIAEGYSVSREKKESFPLTVTSAQKNPTAFYLCASSILTSGGETQYFGPGTRLLVL.

CDR3 sequence reads: CASSMDSINYGYTF. CDR3 sequence (DNA): TGTGCCAGCAGCATGGACAGCATTAACTATGGCTACACCTTC. The J gene is TRBJ1-2, the V gene TRBV5-4; D is possibly TRBD1 (6 bases). The length of the CDR3 is 14 residues. CDR1 and CDR2 from the germline V gene are SGHNT and YYREEE (reference sequence). V dropped 4 bases and J dropped 1 base, with 11 bases sitting between them.

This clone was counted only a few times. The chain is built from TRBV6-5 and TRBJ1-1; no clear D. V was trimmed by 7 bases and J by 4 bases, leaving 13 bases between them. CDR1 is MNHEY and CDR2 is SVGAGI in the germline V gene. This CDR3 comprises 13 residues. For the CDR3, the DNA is TGTGCCAGCACAGTACGACGGAGCACTGAAGCTTTCTTT. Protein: CASTVRRSTEAFF.

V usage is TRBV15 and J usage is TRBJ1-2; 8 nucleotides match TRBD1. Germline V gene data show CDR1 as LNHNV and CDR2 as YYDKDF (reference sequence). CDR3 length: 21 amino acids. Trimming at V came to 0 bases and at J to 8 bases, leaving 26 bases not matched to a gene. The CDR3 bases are TGTGCCACCAGCAGAGATGTGGCAGGGGGCGCGAAGGGTTCTCCGATCCACGGCTACACCTTC. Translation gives CATSRDVAGGAKGSPIHGYTF.